These 4 T cell receptor beta chains were sequenced from one sample in a study of cytomegalovirus exposure and HLA in healthy donors. PCR was performed using 60 Vbeta and 13 Jbeta primers. Profiling relied on immunoSEQ multiplex PCR, and the TCRdb table lists in-frame clones only, not all of them. The table includes fewer than 200,000 clones, roughly 84% detected once. The sample taken for sequencing was PBMCs. Receptor source: a man in his late teens or twenties in good health and CMV-seropositive.

The chain combines TRBV7-8 with TRBJ1-1; tentative D call: TRBD1 (5 bases). V was trimmed by 3 bases and J by 3 bases, leaving 14 bases between them. The CDR3 loop spans 15 amino acids. Per germline, CDR1 SGHVS and CDR2 FQNEAQ. CDR3 nucleotides: TGTGCCAGCAGCTTCATCCCGGGGGGAGACACTGAAGCTTTCTTT. Its protein is CASSFIPGGDTEAFF.

This sequence joins TRBV5-6 and TRBJ1-5; 8 nucleotides agree with TRBD1. The CDR3 totals 15 residues. Germline CDR1 reads SGHDT; CDR2 reads YYEEEE. V lost 0 bases and J lost 6; bases outside the gene matches: 5. The CDR3 sequence is CASSLADRVGQPQHF. The CDR3 nucleotides are TGTGCCAGCAGCTTGGCGGACAGGGTTGGTCAGCCCCAGCATTTT. The full variable domain, completed using reference TRBV5-6 and TRBJ1-5, is DAGVTQSPTHLIKTRGQQVTLRCSPKSGHDTVSWYQQALGQGPQFIFQYYEEEERQRGNFPDRFSGHQFPNYSSELNVNALLLGDSALYLCASSLADRVGQPQHFGDGTRLSIL.

This sequence joins TRBV11-2 and TRBJ1-6; D unclear. Germline V gene sequence: CDR1 SGHAT, CDR2 FQNNGV. Trimming stripped 1 base from V and 3 bases from J, with 7 bases between. The CDR3 loop spans 15 amino acids. The CDR3 region has the DNA TGTGCCAGCAGCTTAGGGTCAGGCTATAATTCACCCCTCCACTTT. Translation: CASSLGSGYNSPLHF.

The J gene is TRBJ1-4, the V gene TRBV5-8; 9 nucleotides agree with TRBD1. The CDR3 runs 17 residues. Looked up from germline, CDR1 is SGHTS and CDR2 is YDEGEE. V lost 1 base, J lost 7 bases, and 11 bases stayed unmatched. Written as DNA, the CDR3 is TGTGCCAGCAGCTTGATGGGGACAGGGATTCTCGGTGAAAAACTGTTTTTT. Translated: CASSLMGTGILGEKLFF.